The entry that follows covers one T cell receptor beta chain sequence. Its binding antigen is unknown. Qualities for individual bases were not recorded, and no much larger clone is one base off. CDR1 and CDR2, per the germline V gene, are SGHRS and YFSETQ. The CDR3 runs 15 amino acids, cysteine and phenylalanine included. The retained sequence is limited to the CDR3, 45 bases, with the frame set at the first base. Germline trimming: 4 bases from V, 1 base from J; junction bases outside gene matches: 6. The data originate from a study of technical replicates of blood from several donors (dated 2017 in TCRdb). Libraries were prepared through the immunoSEQ multiplex PCR assay. Not all clones reach the TCRdb copy of this immuneACCESS table, which keeps in-frame sequences only. Checked studies attribute under half of the gap to unresolved V genes and leave the rest unexplained. For this sample the table gives over 70,000 clones, of which more than 90% were detected only once. Roughly 0.39% of the sample is held by the ten biggest clonotypes.

This sequence originates from a human donor in good health. Sequences were obtained from T cells isolated from PBMCs. The chain links TRBV5-1 with TRBJ2-7, with TRBD2 matching 9 junction bases. The nucleotide sequence reads as follows: TGCGCCAGCAGCCTGACTAGCGGAACTTCCTACGAGCAGTACTTC. Translated, it gives CASSLTSGTSYEQYF.